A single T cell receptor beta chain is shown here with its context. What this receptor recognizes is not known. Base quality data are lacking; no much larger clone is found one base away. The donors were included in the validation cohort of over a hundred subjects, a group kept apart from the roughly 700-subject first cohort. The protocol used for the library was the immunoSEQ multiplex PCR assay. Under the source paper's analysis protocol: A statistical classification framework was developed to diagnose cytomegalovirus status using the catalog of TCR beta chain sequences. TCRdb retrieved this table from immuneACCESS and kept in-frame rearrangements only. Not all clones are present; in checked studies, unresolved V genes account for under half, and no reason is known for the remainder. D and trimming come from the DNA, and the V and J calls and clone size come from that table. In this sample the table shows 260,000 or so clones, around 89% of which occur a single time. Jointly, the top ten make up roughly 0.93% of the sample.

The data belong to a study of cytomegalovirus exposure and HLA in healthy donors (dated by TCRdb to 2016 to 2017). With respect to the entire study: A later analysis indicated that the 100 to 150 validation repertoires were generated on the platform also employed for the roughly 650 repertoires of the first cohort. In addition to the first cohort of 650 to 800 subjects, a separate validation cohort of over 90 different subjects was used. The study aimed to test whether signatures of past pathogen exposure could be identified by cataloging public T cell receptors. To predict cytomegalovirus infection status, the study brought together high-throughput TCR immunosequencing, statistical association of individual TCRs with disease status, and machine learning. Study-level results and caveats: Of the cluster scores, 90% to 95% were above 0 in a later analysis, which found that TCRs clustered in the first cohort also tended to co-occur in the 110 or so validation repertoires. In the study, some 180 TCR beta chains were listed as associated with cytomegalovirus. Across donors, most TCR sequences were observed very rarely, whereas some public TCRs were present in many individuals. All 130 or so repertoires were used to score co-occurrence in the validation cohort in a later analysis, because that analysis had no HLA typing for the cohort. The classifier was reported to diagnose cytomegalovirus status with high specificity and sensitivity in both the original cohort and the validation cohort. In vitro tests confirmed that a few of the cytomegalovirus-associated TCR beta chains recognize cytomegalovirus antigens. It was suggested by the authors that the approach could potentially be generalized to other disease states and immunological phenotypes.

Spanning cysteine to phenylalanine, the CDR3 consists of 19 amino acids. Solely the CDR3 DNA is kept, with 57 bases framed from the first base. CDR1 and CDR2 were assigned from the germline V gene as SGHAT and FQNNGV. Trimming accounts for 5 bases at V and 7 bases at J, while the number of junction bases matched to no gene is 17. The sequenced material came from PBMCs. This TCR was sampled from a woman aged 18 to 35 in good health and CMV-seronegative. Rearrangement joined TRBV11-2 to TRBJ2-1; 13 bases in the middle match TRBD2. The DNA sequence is TGTGCCAGCAGCCCAAGGACTAGCGGGAGTATTCTCTCGTGGAATGAGCAGTTCTTC. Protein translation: CASSPRTSGSILSWNEQFF.